These T cell receptor beta chains were read from a single sample in a study of CD8+ T cells in alopecia areata. Sequencing was performed with immunoSEQ multiplex PCR; in TCRdb, only in-frame clones are kept and a portion is missing. The sample has around 200,000 clones, under 70% seen once. Sequenced here: CD4+ T cells sorted from blood, sampled at week 4, from a patient treated with tofacitinib. These receptors originate from a human donor with alopecia areata. Each CDR3 is given with its conserved first and last residue. D genes are given only for firm matches. Clone size is shown for a subset of rows, as once, few, many or a class of expanded clone.

-,TRBV29-1,TRBJ2-7,TRBD1,CSVRQGGSYEQYF,TGCAGCGTTCGACAGGGGGGATCCTACGAGCAGTACTTC
-,TRBV27,TRBJ1-1,-,CASSSTERAEAFF,TGTGCCAGCAGTTCCACCGAGAGAGCTGAAGCTTTCTTT
-,TRBV18,TRBJ2-5,TRBD1,CASSPRWTGGVETQYF,TGTGCCAGCTCACCACGTTGGACAGGGGGCGTAGAGACCCAGTACTTC
few,TRBV9,TRBJ2-1,TRBD2,CASSVSGSSYNEQFF,TGTGCCAGCAGCGTCAGCGGGAGCTCCTACAATGAGCAGTTCTTC
-,TRBV7-3,TRBJ1-2,-,CASSPSGGPNYGYTF,TGTGCCAGCAGCCCTTCGGGGGGCCCTAACTATGGCTACACCTTC
-,TRBV13,TRBJ1-5,-,CASSSGMVRQPQHF,TGTGCCAGCAGCTCCGGAATGGTACGGCAGCCCCAGCATTTT
-,TRBV7-9,TRBJ1-1,-,CASSPDRLRAFF,TGTGCCAGCAGCCCAGACAGATTACGGGCTTTCTTT
-,TRBV7-9,TRBJ2-3,TRBD2,CASSRVDLGRADTQYF,TGTGCCAGCAGCCGCGTGGACTTGGGGAGGGCAGATACGCAGTATTTT
-,TRBV11-2,TRBJ1-1,TRBD1,CASSLRPGTAIMNTEAFF,TGTGCCAGCAGCCTCCGTCCCGGGACAGCCATAATGAACACTGAAGCTTTCTTT
-,TRBV2,TRBJ2-3,-,CASSVLTDTQYF,TGTGCCAGCAGCGTACTCACAGATACGCAGTATTTT
few,TRBV7-2,TRBJ2-3,-,CASSLAPGPGGDTQYF,TGTGCCAGCAGCTTAGCGCCGGGACCAGGTGGAGATACGCAGTATTTT
-,TRBV25-1,TRBJ2-2,-,CASSGAVAGELFF,TGTGCCAGCAGTGGCGCAGTGGCCGGGGAGCTGTTTTTT
-,TRBV27,TRBJ1-2,TRBD1,CASSSTGQGYTF,TGTGCCAGCAGTTCGACGGGACAGGGCTACACCTTC
-,TRBV4-1,TRBJ1-2,-,CASSQDPTDGYTF,TGCGCCAGCAGCCAAGACCCGACAGATGGCTACACCTTC
-,TRBV6-5,TRBJ1-6,-,CASKTGSYHSPLHF,TGTGCCAGCAAAACAGGGTCTTACCATTCACCCCTCCACTTT
-,TRBV30,TRBJ1-4,TRBD1,CAWSVLTGGSNEKLFF,TGTGCCTGGAGTGTACTCACAGGGGGCAGTAATGAAAAACTGTTTTTT
-,TRBV29-1,TRBJ1-2,TRBD1,CSVADRVDGYTF,TGCAGCGTTGCTGACAGGGTAGATGGCTACACCTTC
-,TRBV2,TRBJ2-7,-,CASTRLVNRDEQYF,TGTGCCAGCACCAGACTAGTCAACCGCGACGAGCAGTACTTC
-,TRBV5-1,TRBJ2-3,-,CASSFTGGAISTDTQYF,TGCGCCAGCAGCTTCACGGGGGGCGCTATCAGCACAGATACGCAGTATTTT
-,TRBV5-1,TRBJ1-1,-,CASSRGGEGPTEAFF,TGCGCCAGCAGCAGAGGCGGGGAAGGGCCCACTGAAGCTTTCTTT
-,TRBV27,TRBJ1-2,-,CASSKTPYGYTF,TGTGCCAGCAGTAAGACCCCATATGGCTACACCTTC
-,TRBV7-9,TRBJ2-7,TRBD1,CASSLSDRSKEQYF,TGTGCCAGCAGCCTCTCGGACAGGTCCAAGGAGCAGTACTTC
few,TRBV10-2,TRBJ2-7,TRBD2,CASSVASGATYEQYF,TGCGCCAGCAGTGTAGCTAGCGGGGCGACCTACGAGCAGTACTTC
few,TRBV15,TRBJ1-5,TRBD1,CATSREQGLGQPQHF,TGTGCCACCAGCAGGGAACAGGGGCTGGGTCAGCCCCAGCATTTT
-,TRBV7-2,TRBJ2-7,-,CASSLASPGYEQYF,TGTGCCAGCAGCTTAGCGAGTCCGGGTTACGAGCAGTACTTC
-,TRBV30,TRBJ2-5,TRBD2,CALTSGVPQETQYF,TGTGCCTTGACTAGCGGGGTCCCCCAAGAGACCCAGTACTTC
-,TRBV11-2,TRBJ2-3,TRBD2,CASSFGTSVPTDTQYF,TGTGCCAGCAGCTTTGGGACTAGCGTGCCCACAGATACGCAGTATTTT
-,TRBV5-1,TRBJ1-1,-,CASTDLMGTEAFF,TGCGCCAGCACCGACTTAATGGGGACTGAAGCTTTCTTT
-,TRBV25-1,TRBJ1-1,-,CASSDKGFNTEAFF,TGTGCCAGCTCAGATAAAGGGTTTAACACTGAAGCTTTCTTT
-,TRBV7-2,TRBJ2-5,-,CASSLPAVRTQYF,TGTGCCAGCAGCCTCCCTGCAGTGCGGACCCAGTACTTC